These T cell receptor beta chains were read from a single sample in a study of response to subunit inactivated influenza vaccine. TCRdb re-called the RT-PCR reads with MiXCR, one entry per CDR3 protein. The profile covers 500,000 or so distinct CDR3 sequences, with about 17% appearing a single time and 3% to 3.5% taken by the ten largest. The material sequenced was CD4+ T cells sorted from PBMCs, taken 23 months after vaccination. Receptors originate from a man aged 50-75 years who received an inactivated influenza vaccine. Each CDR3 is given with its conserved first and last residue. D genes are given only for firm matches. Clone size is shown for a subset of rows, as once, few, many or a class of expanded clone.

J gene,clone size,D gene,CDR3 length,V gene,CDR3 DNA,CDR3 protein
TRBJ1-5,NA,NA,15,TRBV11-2,TGTGCCAGCAGCTTAGGGACAATGTCTGGGCAGCCCCAGCATTTT,CASSLGTMSGQPQHF
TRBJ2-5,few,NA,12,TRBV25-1,TGTGCCAGCGCCGACAGGCGGGAGACCCAGTACTTC,CASADRRETQYF
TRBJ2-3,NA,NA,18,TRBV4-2,TGTGCCAGCAGCCAAGAATCACTCCGATTCCCTAGCACAGATACGCAGTATTTT,CASSQESLRFPSTDTQYF
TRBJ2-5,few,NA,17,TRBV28,TGTGCCAGCAGCCTTATCTTTGGATCCCGGAGAGGAGAGACCCAGTACTTC,CASSLIFGSRRGETQYF
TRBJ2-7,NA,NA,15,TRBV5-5,TGTGCCAGCAGCTACTTGTGGGACCGCTCTTACGAGCAGTACTTC,CASSYLWDRSYEQYF
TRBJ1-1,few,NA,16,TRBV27,TGTGCCAGCAGTTTATGGGGCCCGAGGGTGAGCACTGAAGCTTTCTTT,CASSLWGPRVSTEAFF
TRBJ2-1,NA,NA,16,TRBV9,TGTGCCAGCAGCGTAGCGGCAGCGAGCTCCTACAATGAGCAGTTCTTC,CASSVAAASSYNEQFF
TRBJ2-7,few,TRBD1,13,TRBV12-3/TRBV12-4,TGTGCCAGCAGTGACAGGGGAGCGAACGAGCAGTACTTC,CASSDRGANEQYF
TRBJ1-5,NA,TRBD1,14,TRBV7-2,TGTGCCAGCAGCTTCGACAGGGCGAATCAGCCCCAGCATTTT,CASSFDRANQPQHF
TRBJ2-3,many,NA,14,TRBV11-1,TGTGCCAGCAGCTTCGGTAGGAGCACAGATACGCAGTATTTT,CASSFGRSTDTQYF
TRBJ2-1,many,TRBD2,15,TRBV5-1,TGCGCCAGCAATGTCGGAGCGGGGGGGATTAATGAGCAGTTCTTC,CASNVGAGGINEQFF
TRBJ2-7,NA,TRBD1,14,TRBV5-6,TGTGCCAGCGGACGCGGGACAGGGGACTACGAGCAGTACTTC,CASGRGTGDYEQYF
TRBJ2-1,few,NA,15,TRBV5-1,TGCGCCAGCGACCCCAAGACCGGGACAAAAAATGAGCAGTTCTTC,CASDPKTGTKNEQFF
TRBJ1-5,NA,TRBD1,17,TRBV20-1,TGCAGTGCTAGAGGGGTAGTAGGGGACAGGGTAGGCCAGCCCCAGCATTTT,CSARGVVGDRVGQPQHF
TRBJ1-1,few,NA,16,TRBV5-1,TGCGCCAGCAGCTTGGGACAGGTGGCGGTGAACACTGAAGCTTTCTTT,CASSLGQVAVNTEAFF
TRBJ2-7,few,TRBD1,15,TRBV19,TGTGCCAGTTTGGGCCTAACAGGGGGCTCCTACGAGCAGTACTTC,CASLGLTGGSYEQYF
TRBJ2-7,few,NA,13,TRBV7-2,TGTGCCAGCAGCTTCGACCCGGTGCAAGAGCAGTACTTC,CASSFDPVQEQYF
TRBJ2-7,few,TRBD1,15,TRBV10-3,TGTGCCATCAGTCTTGGGACAGGGAGCTCCTACGAGCAGTACTTC,CAISLGTGSSYEQYF
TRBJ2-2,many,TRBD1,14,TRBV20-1,TGCAGTGCACCGGGACAGGGGAACACCGGGGAGCTGTTTTTT,CSAPGQGNTGELFF
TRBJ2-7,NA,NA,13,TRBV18,TGTGCCAGCTCACCAGGAGGGGGTCTCGAGCAGTACTTC,CASSPGGGLEQYF
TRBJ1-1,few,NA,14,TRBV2,TGTGCCAGCAGTGAATTGCCGGGGAACACTGAAGCTTTCTTT,CASSELPGNTEAFF
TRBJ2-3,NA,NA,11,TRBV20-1,TGCAGTGCGAAACTCCAGCATACGCAGTATTTT,CSAKLQHTQYF
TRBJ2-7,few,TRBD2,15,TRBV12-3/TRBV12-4,TGTGCCAGCAGTTTAGGACTAGCGGGAGCTAACGAGCAGTACTTC,CASSLGLAGANEQYF
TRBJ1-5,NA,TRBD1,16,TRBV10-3,TGTGCCATCAGTGAGTCGCTCAGGGGGAGCAATCAGCCCCAGCATTTT,CAISESLRGSNQPQHF
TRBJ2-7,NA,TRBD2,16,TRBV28,TGTGCCAGCAGTTCCACCGGACGCGGGAGGACCTACGAGCAGTACTTC,CASSSTGRGRTYEQYF
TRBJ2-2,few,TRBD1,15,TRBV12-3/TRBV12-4,TGTGCCAGCAGTTCCCGACCAGGGGGCATCGGGGAGCTGTTTTTT,CASSSRPGGIGELFF
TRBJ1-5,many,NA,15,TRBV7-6,TGTGCCAGCAGCTTAGGACAGGTCGGGAATCAGCCCCAGCATTTT,CASSLGQVGNQPQHF
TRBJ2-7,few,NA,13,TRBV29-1,TGCAGCGTTGTCCCGGCAGGGACCTACGAGCAGTACTTC,CSVVPAGTYEQYF
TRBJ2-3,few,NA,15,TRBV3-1,TGTGCCAGCAGCCATAGGACGGGTGGCACAGATACGCAGTATTTT,CASSHRTGGTDTQYF
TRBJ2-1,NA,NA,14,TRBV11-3,TGTGCCAGCAGCTTAGGTACAGGGCAGTATGAGCAGTTCTTC,CASSLGTGQYEQFF
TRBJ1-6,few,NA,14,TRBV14,TGTGCCAGCAGCCAGGGATGGGCGAGTTCACCCCTCCACTTT,CASSQGWASSPLHF
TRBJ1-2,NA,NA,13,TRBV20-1,TGCAGTGCTAGGGGCCCAGGGGATCATGGCTACACCTTC,CSARGPGDHGYTF
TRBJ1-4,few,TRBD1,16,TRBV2,TGTGCCAGCAGTGCGGACAGGGGTTCAACTAATGAAAAACTGTTTTTT,CASSADRGSTNEKLFF
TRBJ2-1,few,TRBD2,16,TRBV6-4,TGTGCCAGCAGGCGGGTTAGCGGGGGCACTGGGAATGAGCAGTTCTTC,CASRRVSGGTGNEQFF
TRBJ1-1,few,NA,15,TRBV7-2,TGTGCCAGCAGCTTATCCGGGCAGTTGAACACTGAAGCTTTCTTT,CASSLSGQLNTEAFF
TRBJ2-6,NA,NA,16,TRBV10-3,TGTGCCATCAGTGCCGGGGGAGAGTCTGGGGCCAACGTCCTGACTTTC,CAISAGGESGANVLTF
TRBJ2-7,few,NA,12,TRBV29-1,TGCAGCGCTCTGACTAGTCCCTACGAGCAGTACTTC,CSALTSPYEQYF
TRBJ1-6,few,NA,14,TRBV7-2,TGTGCCAGCAGCCCGTTCATTTCTAATTCACCCCTCCACTTT,CASSPFISNSPLHF
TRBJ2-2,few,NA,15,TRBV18,TGTGCCAGCTCACCACGGGACACTCAAACCGGGGAGCTGTTTTTT,CASSPRDTQTGELFF
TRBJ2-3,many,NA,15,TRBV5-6,TGTGCCAGCAGCTTGGGAGGGGCGAGCACAGATACGCAGTATTTT,CASSLGGASTDTQYF
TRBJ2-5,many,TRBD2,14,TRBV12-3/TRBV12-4,TGTGCCAGCAGACGAGCGGGGGGTGGAGAGACCCAGTACTTC,CASRRAGGGETQYF
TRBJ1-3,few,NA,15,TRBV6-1,TGTGCCAGCAGTCCCGTTAGTACCCCTGGAAACACCATATATTTT,CASSPVSTPGNTIYF
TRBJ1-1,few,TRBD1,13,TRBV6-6,TGTGCCAGCAGTCCTCCACAGGGGGGTGAAGCTTTCTTT,CASSPPQGGEAFF
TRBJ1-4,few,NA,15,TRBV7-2,TGTGCCAGCAGCTTGGCGTACGGGCCTAATGAAAAACTGTTTTTT,CASSLAYGPNEKLFF
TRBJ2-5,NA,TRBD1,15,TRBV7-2,TGTGCCAGCAGCCCCCAGACAGGGGAGACGGAGACCCAGTACTTC,CASSPQTGETETQYF
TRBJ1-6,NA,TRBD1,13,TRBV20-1,TGCAGTGCTAAAGGACAGGGGGAGGTACCCCTCCACTTT,CSAKGQGEVPLHF
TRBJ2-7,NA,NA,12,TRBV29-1,TGCAGCGTTGGGGGTAAAACCTACGAGCAGTACTTC,CSVGGKTYEQYF
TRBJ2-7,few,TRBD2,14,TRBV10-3,TGTGCCATCAGTGGGACTAGCGGGGAATACGAGCAGTACTTC,CAISGTSGEYEQYF
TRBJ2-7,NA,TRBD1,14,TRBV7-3,TGTGCCAGCAGCCAGACAGGGGACTCCTACGAGCAGTACTTC,CASSQTGDSYEQYF
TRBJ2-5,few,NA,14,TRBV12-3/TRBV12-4,TGTGCCAGCATCTCGGACCTATCACGGGAGACCCAGTACTTC,CASISDLSRETQYF
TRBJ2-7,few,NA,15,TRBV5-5,TGTGCCAGCAGCTCACCAACTAGTAGAGACGTGGAGCAGTACTTC,CASSSPTSRDVEQYF
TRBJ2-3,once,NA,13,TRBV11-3,TGTGCCAGCAGCTTATGGCAAACAGATACGCAGTATTTT,CASSLWQTDTQYF
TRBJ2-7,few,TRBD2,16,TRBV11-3,TGTGCCAGCAGTCTTCTAGCGGGAGTACGGTCCTACGAGCAGTACTTC,CASSLLAGVRSYEQYF
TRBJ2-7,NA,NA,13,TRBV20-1,TGCAGTGCTAATGTAAGGGCTGGAGGCGAGCAGTACTTC,CSANVRAGGEQYF